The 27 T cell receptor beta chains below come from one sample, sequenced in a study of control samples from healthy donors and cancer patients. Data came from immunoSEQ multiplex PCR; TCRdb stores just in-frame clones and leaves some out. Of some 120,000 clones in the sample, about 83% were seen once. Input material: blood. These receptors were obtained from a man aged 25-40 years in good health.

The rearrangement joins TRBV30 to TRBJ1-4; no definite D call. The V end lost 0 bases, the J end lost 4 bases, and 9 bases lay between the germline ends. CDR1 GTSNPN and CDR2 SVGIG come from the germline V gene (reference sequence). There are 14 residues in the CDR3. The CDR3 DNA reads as TGTGCCTGGAGTGTTAAAGGGTATAATGAAAAACTGTTTTTT. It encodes CAWSVKGYNEKLFF.

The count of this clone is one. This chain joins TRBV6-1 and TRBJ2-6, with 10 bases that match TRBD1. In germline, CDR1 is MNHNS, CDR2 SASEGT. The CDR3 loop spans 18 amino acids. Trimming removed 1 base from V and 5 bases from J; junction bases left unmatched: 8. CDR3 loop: CASSEGGTGVIWANVLTF. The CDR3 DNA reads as TGTGCCAGCAGTGAAGGGGGGACAGGGGTAATATGGGCCAACGTCCTGACTTTC.

CDR3 sequence: CASSVGANTEAFF. The CDR3 coding sequence is TGTGCCAGCAGCGTAGGGGCAAACACTGAAGCTTTCTTT. This chain uses TRBV9 with TRBJ1-1; D is unclear. Germline V gene lookup returns CDR1 SGDLS and CDR2 YYNGEE. The V and J ends lost 0 bases and 2 bases respectively, with 5 bases between them. The CDR3 consists of 13 residues.

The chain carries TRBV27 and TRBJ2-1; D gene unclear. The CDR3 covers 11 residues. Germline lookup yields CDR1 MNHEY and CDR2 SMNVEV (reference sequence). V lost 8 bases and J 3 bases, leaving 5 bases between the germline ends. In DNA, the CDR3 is TGTGCCAGCTCGGACTACAATGAGCAGTTCTTC. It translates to CASSDYNEQFF.

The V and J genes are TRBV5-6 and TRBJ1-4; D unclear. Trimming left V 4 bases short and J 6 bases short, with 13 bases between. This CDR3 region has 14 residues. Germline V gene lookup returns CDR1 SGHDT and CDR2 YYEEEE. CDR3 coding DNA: TGTGCCAGCAGCCCCGGACGCGGGGATGAAAAACTGTTTTTT. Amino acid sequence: CASSPGRGDEKLFF. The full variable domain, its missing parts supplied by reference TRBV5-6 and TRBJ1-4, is DAGVTQSPTHLIKTRGQQVTLRCSPKSGHDTVSWYQQALGQGPQFIFQYYEEEERQRGNFPDRFSGHQFPNYSSELNVNALLLGDSALYLCASSPGRGDEKLFFGSGTQLSVL.

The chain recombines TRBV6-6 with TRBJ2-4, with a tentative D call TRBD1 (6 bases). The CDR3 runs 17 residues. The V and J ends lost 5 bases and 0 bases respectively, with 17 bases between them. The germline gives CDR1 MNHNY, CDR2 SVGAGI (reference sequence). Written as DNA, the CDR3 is TGTGCCAGCAGTCCCCCTGGACAGTCACTAGCCAAAAACATTCAGTACTTC. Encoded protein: CASSPPGQSLAKNIQYF.

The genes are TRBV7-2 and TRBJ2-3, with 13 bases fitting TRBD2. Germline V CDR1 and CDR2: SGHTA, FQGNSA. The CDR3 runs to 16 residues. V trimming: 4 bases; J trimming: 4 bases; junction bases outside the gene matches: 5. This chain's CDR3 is CASSSRLAGGADTQYF. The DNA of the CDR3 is TGTGCCAGCAGCTCCAGACTAGCGGGGGGTGCAGATACGCAGTATTTT.

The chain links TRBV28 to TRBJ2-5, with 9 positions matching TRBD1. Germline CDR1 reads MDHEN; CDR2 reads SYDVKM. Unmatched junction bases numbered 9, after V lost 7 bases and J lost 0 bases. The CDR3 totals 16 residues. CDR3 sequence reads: CASTFRDRAYQETQYF. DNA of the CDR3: TGTGCCAGCACCTTCCGGGACAGGGCCTACCAAGAGACCCAGTACTTC. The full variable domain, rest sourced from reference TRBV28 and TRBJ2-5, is DVKVTQSSRYLVKRTGEKVFLECVQDMDHENMFWYRQDPGLGLRLIYFSYDVKMKEKGDIPEGYSVSREKKERFSLILESASTNQTSMYLCASTFRDRAYQETQYFGPGTRLLVL.

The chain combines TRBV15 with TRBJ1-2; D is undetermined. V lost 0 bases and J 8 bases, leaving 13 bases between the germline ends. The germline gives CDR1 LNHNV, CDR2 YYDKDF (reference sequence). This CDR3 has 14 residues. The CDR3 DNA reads TGTGCCACCAGCAGAGATCAGGCTACCCTGGGCTACACCTTC. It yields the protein CATSRDQATLGYTF.

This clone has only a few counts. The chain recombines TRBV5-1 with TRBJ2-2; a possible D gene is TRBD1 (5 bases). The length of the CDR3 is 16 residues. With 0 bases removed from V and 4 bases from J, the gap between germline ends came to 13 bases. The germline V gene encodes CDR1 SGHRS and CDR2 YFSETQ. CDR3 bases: TGCGCCAGCAGCTTGGTTAGTAGGGGTGGCACCGGGGAGCTGTTTTTT. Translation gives CASSLVSRGGTGELFF. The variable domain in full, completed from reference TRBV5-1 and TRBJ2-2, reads KAGVTQTPRYLIKTRGQQVTLSCSPISGHRSVSWYQQTPGQGLQFLFEYFSETQRNKGNFPGRFSGRQFSNSRSEMNVSTLELGDSALYLCASSLVSRGGTGELFFGEGSRLTVL.

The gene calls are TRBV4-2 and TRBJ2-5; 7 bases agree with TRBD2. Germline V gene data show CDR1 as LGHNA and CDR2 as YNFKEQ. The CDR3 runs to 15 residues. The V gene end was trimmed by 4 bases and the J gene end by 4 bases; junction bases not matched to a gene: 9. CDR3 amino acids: CASSLARGIAETQYF. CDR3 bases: TGTGCCAGCAGCCTAGCGCGGGGGATTGCAGAGACCCAGTACTTC.

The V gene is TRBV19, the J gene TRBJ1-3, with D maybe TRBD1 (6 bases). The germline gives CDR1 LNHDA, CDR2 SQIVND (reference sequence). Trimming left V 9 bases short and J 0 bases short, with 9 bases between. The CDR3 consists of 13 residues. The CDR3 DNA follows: TGTGCCAGCTTAGGGGGCTCTGGAAACACCATATATTTT. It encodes CASLGGSGNTIYF. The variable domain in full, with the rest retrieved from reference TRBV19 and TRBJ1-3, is DGGITQSPKYLFRKEGQNVTLSCEQNLNHDAMYWYRQDPGQGLRLIYYSQIVNDFQKGDIAEGYSVSREKKESFPLTVTSAQKNPTAFYLCASLGGSGNTIYFGEGSWLTVV.

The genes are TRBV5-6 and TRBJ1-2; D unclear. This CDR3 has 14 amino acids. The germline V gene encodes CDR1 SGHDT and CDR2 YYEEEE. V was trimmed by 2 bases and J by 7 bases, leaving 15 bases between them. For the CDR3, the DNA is TGTGCCAGCAGCTTAAAAGTTATCTCTAGTGGCTACACCTTC. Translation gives CASSLKVISSGYTF.

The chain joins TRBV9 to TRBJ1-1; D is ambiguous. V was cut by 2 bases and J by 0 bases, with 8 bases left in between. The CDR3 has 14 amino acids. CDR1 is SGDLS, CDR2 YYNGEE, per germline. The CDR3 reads CASSVSRLNTEAFF. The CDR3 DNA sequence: TGTGCCAGCAGCGTCAGCCGATTGAACACTGAAGCTTTCTTT.

The CDR3 DNA reads as TGTGCCAGCAGCCCAACAGCGACTAGCTATGGCTACACCTTC. Its translation is CASSPTATSYGYTF. The V and J genes are TRBV27 and TRBJ1-2; D gene unclear. The germline V gene encodes CDR1 MNHEY and CDR2 SMNVEV (reference sequence). This CDR3 comprises 14 residues. Deletions cut 6 bases from V and 4 bases from J, with 15 bases between.

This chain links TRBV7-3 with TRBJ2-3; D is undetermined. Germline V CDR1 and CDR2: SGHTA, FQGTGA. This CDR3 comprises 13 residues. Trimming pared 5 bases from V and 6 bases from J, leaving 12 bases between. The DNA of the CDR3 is TGTGCCAGCAGCCAACCACAATGGGATACGCAGTATTTT. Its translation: CASSQPQWDTQYF.

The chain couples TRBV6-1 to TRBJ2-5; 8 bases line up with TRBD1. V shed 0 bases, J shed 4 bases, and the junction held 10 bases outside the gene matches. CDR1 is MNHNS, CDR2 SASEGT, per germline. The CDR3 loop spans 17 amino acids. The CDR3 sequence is CASSEAPPGGGRETQYF. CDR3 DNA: TGTGCCAGCAGTGAAGCCCCGCCAGGGGGCGGGCGAGAGACCCAGTACTTC.

CDR3 sequence (DNA): TGTGCCAGCAGCTTAGCCGCACCAGACAGGGTTAATCAGCCCCAGCATTTT. Translating it yields CASSLAAPDRVNQPQHF. The rearrangement links TRBV7-9 to TRBJ1-5; 7 nucleotides agree with TRBD1. There are 17 residues in the CDR3. CDR1 is SEHNR, CDR2 FQNEAQ, per germline (reference sequence). With 0 bases clipped from V and 4 bases from J, the junction kept 9 bases outside the gene matches. The full variable domain, with the rest looked up from reference TRBV7-9 and TRBJ1-5, is DTGVSQNPRHKITKRGQNVTFRCDPISEHNRLYWYRQTLGQGPEFLTYFQNEAQLEKSRLLSDRFSAERPKGSFSTLEIQRTEQGDSAMYLCASSLAAPDRVNQPQHFGDGTRLSIL.

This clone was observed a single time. The CDR3 reads CASSLAPSVDSPLHF. The CDR3 nucleotides are TGCGCCAGCAGCTTGGCGCCCTCGGTAGATTCACCCCTCCACTTT. The V gene is TRBV5-1, the J gene TRBJ1-6; D not certain. CDR3 length: 15 amino acids. V lost 0 bases and J 8 bases, leaving 12 bases between the germline ends. Germline CDR1 SGHRS, CDR2 YFSETQ.

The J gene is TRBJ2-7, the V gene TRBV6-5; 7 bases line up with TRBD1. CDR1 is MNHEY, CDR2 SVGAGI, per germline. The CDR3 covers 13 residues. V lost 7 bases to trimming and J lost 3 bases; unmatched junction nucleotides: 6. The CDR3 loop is CASTRRQGYEQYF. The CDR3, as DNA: TGTGCCAGCACCCGAAGACAGGGCTACGAGCAGTACTTC.

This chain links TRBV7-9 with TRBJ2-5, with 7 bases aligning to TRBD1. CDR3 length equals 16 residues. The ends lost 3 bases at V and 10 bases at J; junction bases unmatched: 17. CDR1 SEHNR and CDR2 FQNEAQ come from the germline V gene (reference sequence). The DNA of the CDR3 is TGTGCCAGCAGCTTTCTCCCCACAGGGGCCTTTAGGGACCAGTACTTC. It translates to CASSFLPTGAFRDQYF.

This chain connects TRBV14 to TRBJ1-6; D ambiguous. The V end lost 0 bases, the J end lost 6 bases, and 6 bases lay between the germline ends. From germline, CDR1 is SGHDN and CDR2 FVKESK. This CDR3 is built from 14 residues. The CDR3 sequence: CASSQDHSNSPLHF. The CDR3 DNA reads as TGTGCCAGCAGCCAAGATCACAGTAATTCACCCCTCCACTTT.

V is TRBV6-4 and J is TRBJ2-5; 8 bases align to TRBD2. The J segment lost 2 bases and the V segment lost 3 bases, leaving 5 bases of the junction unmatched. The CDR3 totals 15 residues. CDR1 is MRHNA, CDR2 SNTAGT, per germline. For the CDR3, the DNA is TGTGCCAGCAGTGAAAGTAGCGGGAAACAAGAGACCCAGTACTTC. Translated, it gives CASSESSGKQETQYF.

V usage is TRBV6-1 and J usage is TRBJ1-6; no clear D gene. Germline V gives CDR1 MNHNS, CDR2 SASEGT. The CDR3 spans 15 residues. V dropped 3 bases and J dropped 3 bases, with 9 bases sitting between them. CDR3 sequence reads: CASSDPEIYNSPLHF. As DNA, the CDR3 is TGTGCCAGCAGTGACCCAGAGATCTATAATTCACCCCTCCACTTT.

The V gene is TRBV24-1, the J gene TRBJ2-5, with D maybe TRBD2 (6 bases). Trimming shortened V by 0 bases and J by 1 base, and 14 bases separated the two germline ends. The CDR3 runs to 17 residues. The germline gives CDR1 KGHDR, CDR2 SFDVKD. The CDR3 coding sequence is TGTGCCACCAGTGATTTGTCCCGGGGGTTCGGCCAAGAGACCCAGTACTTC. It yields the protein CATSDLSRGFGQETQYF.

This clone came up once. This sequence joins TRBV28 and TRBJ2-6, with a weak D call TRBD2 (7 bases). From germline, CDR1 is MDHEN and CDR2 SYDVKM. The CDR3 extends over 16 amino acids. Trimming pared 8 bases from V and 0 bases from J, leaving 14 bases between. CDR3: CASGGGTISGANVLTF. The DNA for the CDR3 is TGTGCCAGCGGGGGGGGCACCATCTCTGGGGCCAACGTCCTGACTTTC. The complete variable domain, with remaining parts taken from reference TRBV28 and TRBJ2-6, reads DVKVTQSSRYLVKRTGEKVFLECVQDMDHENMFWYRQDPGLGLRLIYFSYDVKMKEKGDIPEGYSVSREKKERFSLILESASTNQTSMYLCASGGGTISGANVLTFGAGSRLTVL.

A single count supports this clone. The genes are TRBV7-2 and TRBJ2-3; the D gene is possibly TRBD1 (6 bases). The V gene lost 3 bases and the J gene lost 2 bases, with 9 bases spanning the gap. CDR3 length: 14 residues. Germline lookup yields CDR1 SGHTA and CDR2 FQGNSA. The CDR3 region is CASSFYRDTDTQYF. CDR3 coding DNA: TGTGCCAGCAGCTTTTACAGGGACACAGATACGCAGTATTTT.